This T cell receptor beta chain was identified during a study of beta chain features in type 1 diabetes. Study-level points and caveats: Sequencing used cDNA, and cells with high TCR expression could therefore be over-represented. A moderate, significant TCRB CDR3 shortening appeared in type 1 diabetes across four CD4+ subsets.

Germline CDR1 reads SGHAT; CDR2 reads FQDESV (reference sequence). V gave up 4 bases and J gave up 1 base, with 7 bases separating them. CDR3 length: 13 residues. This clone was recorded a few times. Its antigen is still unknown. Reverse transcription of all isolated RNA meant that expressed TCRB transcripts were sequenced. An average about 3.6 million reads came from naive, central memory and regulatory T cell samples. Some clones are missing from TCRdb's copy, which holds only in-frame ones; the method was immunoSEQ multiplex PCR. The sample lists around 250,000 clones, 13% to 15% occurring once. Central memory, naive, regulatory and stem cell-like memory CD4+ cells were sorted by CD45RO/CCR7/CD25/CD127/CD95/CD27.

The chain links TRBV11-1 to TRBJ1-1; unclear D gene. The sample was naive CD4+ T cells from blood. This sequence was found in a man aged 25-45 years with type 1 diabetes. The CDR3 nucleotides read TGTGCCAGCAGCTCATCACAGAACACTGAAGCTTTCTTT. Its translation: CASSSSQNTEAFF.